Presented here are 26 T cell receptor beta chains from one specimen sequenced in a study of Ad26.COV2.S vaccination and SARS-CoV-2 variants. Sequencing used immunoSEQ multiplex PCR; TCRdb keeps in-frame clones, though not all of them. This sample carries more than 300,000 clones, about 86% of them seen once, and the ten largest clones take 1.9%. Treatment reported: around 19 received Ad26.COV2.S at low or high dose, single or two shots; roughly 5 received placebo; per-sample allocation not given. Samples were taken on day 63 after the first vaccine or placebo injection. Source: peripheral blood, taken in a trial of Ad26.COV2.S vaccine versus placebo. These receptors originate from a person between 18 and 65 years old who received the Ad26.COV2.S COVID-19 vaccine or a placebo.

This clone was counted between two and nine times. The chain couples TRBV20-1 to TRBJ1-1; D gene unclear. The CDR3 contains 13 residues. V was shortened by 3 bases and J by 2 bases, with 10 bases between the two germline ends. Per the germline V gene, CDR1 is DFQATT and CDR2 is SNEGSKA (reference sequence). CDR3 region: CSASWQSNTEAFF. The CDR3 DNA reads TGCAGTGCTAGTTGGCAGAGTAACACTGAAGCTTTCTTT.

As DNA, the CDR3 is TGCGCCACCAGGCCCCTCCTTGGGCAGGACGAACCATTAAAAAACACAGATACGCAGTATTTT. It translates to CATRPLLGQDEPLKNTDTQYF. V gene TRBV10-2 combines with J gene TRBJ2-3; D remains ambiguous. With 10 bases removed from V and 2 bases from J, the gap between germline ends came to 37 bases. CDR3 length equals 21 residues. Germline assignment: CDR1 WSHSY and CDR2 SAAADI.

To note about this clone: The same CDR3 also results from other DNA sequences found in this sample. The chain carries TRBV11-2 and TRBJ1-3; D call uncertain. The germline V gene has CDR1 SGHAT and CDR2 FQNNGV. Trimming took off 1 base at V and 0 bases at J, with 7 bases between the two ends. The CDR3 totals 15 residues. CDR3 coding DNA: TGTGCCAGCAGCTTAGGGCTATACTCTGGAAACACCATATATTTT. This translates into CASSLGLYSGNTIYF.

The CDR3 coding sequence is TGTGCCAGCAGCGCAGGGTTAACACCCCTCCACTTT. Residues: CASSAGLTPLHF. V usage is TRBV2 and J usage is TRBJ1-6; maybe TRBD1 (5 bases). Germline lookup yields CDR1 SNHLY and CDR2 FYNNEI. The CDR3 sequence is 12 residues long. V was cut by 6 bases and J by 11 bases, with 11 bases left in between.

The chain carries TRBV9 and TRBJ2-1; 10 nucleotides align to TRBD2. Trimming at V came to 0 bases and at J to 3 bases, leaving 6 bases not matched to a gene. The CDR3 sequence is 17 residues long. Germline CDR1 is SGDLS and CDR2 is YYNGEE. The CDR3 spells CASSVEASGGLYNEQFF. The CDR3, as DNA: TGTGCCAGCAGCGTAGAGGCTAGCGGGGGCCTCTACAATGAGCAGTTCTTC.

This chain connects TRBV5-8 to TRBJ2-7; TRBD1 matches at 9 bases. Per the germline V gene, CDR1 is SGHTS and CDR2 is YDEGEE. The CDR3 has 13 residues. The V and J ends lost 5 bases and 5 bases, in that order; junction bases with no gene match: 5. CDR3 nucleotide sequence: TGTGCCAGCAGGAGGACAGGGGATCACGAGCAGTACTTC. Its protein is CASRRTGDHEQYF.

CDR3 amino acids: CASSELISDSNQPQHF. CDR3 nucleotide sequence: TGTGCCAGCAGTGAGTTAATTTCCGATAGCAATCAGCCCCAGCATTTT. This rearrangement joins TRBV6-1 to TRBJ1-5; D is ambiguous. Per germline, CDR1 MNHNS and CDR2 SASEGT. The CDR3 consists of 16 residues. Trimming pared 3 bases from V and 0 bases from J, leaving 12 bases between.

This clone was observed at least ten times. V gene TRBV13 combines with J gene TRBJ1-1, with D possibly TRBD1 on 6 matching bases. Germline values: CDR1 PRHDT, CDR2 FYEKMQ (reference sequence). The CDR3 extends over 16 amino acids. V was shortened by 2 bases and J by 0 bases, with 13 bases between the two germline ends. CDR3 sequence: CASSLRGSGVNTEAFF. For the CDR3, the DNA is TGTGCCAGCAGCTTAAGGGGGTCAGGGGTGAACACTGAAGCTTTCTTT.

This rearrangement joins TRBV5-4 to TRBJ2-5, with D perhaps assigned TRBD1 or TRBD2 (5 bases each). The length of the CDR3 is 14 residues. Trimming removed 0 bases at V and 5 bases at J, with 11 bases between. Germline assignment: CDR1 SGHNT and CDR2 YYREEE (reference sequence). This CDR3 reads CASSLAGTEETQYF. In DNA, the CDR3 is TGTGCCAGCAGCTTGGCGGGGACGGAGGAGACCCAGTACTTC.

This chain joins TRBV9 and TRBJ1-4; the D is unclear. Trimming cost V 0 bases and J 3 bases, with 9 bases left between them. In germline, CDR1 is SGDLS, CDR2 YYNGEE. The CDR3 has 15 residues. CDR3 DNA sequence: TGTGCCAGCAGCGTAGTGGGGTCCCCTAATGAAAAACTGTTTTTT. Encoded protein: CASSVVGSPNEKLFF.

The CDR3 spells CAISDTDSGNTIYF. The CDR3 DNA reads as TGTGCCATCAGTGATACAGACTCTGGAAACACCATATATTTT. This chain uses TRBV10-3 with TRBJ1-3; D is ambiguous. The CDR3 consists of 14 residues. The germline CDR1 and CDR2 sequences are ENHRY and SYGVKD. V was clipped by 3 bases and J by 0 bases, with 6 bases between them.

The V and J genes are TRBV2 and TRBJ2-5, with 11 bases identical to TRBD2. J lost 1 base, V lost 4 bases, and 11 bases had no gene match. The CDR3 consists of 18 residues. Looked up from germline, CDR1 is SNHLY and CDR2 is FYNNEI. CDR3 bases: TGTGCCAGCAGTGTAGCGGGGGGGGCCCGCAACTGCCAAGAGACCCAGTACTTC. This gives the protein CASSVAGGARNCQETQYF.

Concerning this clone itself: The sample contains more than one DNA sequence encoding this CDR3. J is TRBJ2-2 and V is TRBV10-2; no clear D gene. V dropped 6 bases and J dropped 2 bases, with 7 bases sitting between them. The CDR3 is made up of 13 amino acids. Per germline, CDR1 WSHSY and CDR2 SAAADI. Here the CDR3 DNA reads TGCGCCAGCAGCCTTACAAACACCGGGGAGCTGTTTTTT. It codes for CASSLTNTGELFF.

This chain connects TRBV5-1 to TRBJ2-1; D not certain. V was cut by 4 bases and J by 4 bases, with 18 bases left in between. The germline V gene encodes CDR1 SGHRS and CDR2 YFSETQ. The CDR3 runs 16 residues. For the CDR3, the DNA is TGCGCCAGCAGCACAACTTCCCACCCCGGTTACAATGAGCAGTTCTTC. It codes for CASSTTSHPGYNEQFF. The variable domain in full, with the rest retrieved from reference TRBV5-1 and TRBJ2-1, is KAGVTQTPRYLIKTRGQQVTLSCSPISGHRSVSWYQQTPGQGLQFLFEYFSETQRNKGNFPGRFSGRQFSNSRSEMNVSTLELGDSALYLCASSTTSHPGYNEQFFGPGTRLTVL.

CDR3 sequence: CASSQTGGYGYTF. The CDR3 nucleotides are TGTGCCAGCAGTCAAACAGGAGGCTATGGCTACACCTTC. The chain uses TRBV6-2 or TRBV6-3 and TRBJ1-2; D might be TRBD1 (5 bases). The CDR3 is 13 amino acids. V was cut by 5 bases and J by 4 bases, with 11 bases left in between. Germline CDR1 reads MNHEY; CDR2 reads SVGEGT.

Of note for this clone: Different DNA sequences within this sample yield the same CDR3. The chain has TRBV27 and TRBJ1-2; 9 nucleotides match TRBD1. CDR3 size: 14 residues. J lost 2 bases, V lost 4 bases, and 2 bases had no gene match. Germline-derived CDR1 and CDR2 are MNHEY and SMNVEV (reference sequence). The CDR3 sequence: CASSSTGGNYGYTF. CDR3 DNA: TGTGCCAGCAGTTCAACAGGGGGCAACTATGGCTACACCTTC.

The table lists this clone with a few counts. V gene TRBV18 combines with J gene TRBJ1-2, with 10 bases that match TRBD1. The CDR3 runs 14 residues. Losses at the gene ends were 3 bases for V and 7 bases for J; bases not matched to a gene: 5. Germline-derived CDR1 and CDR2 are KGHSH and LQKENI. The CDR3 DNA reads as TGTGCCAGCTCACCCGGACAGGGGGAGTTTGGCTACACCTTC. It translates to CASSPGQGEFGYTF. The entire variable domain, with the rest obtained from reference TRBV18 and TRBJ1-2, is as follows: NAGVMQNPRHLVRRRGQEARLRCSPMKGHSHVYWYRQLPEEGLKFMVYLQKENIIDESGMPKERFSAEFPKEGPSILRIQQVVRGDSAAYFCASSPGQGEFGYTFGSGTRLTVV.

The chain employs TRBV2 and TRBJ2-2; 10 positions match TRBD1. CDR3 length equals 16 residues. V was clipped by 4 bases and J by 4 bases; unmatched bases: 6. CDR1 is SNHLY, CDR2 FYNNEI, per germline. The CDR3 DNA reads TGTGCCAGCAGTGCAGACAGGGGGCGCGTCACCGGGGAGCTGTTTTTT. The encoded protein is CASSADRGRVTGELFF.

The chain's CDR3 is CASSESVAGIHEQYF. CDR3 DNA sequence: TGCGCCAGCAGTGAGTCGGTAGCGGGGATACACGAGCAGTACTTC. The chain couples TRBV10-1 to TRBJ2-7; TRBD2 aligns across 8 bases. Germline CDR1 is WNHNN and CDR2 is SYGVQD (reference sequence). The CDR3 is made up of 15 amino acids. Germline trimming cut 0 bases from V and 5 bases from J; bases unmatched to any gene: 6.

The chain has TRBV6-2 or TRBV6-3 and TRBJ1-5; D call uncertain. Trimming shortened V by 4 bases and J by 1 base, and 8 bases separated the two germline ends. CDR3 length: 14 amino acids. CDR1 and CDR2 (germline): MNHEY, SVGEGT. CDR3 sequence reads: CASSLYSSNQPQHF. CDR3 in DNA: TGTGCCAGCAGTTTATACAGCAGCAATCAGCCCCAGCATTTT.

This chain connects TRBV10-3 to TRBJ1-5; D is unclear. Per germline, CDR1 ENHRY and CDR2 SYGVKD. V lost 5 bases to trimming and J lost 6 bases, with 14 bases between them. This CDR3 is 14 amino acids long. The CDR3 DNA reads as TGTGCCATCAGTACAGATCCATTGGTTCAGCCCCAGCATTTT. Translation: CAISTDPLVQPQHF.

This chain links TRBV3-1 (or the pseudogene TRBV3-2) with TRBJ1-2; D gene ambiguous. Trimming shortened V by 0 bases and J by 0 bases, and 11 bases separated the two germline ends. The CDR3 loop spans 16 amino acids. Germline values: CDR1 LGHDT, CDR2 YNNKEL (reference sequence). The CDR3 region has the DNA TGTGCCAGCAGCCAAGACCGCGGGATAGCTAACTATGGCTACACCTTC. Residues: CASSQDRGIANYGYTF.

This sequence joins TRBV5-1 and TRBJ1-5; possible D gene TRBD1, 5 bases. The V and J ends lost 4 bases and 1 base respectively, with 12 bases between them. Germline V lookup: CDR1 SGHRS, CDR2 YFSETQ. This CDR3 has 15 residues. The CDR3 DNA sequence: TGCGCCAGCAGCCTGGAGGGGTTGAGCAATCAGCCCCAGCATTTT. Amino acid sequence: CASSLEGLSNQPQHF.

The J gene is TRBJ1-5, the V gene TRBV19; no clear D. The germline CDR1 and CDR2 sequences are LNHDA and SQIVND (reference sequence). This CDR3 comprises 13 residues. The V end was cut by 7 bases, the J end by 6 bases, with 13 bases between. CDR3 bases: TGTGCCAGTACCAAACAGTTATCTCAGCCCCAGCATTTT. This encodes CASTKQLSQPQHF.

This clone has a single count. CDR3 bases: TGTGCCAGCAGCACACACAGGGGGGACACTGAAGCTTTCTTT. Protein sequence: CASSTHRGDTEAFF. This chain connects TRBV9 to TRBJ1-1; 8 bases line up with TRBD1. Germline V CDR1 and CDR2: SGDLS, YYNGEE. V lost 4 bases and J lost 3; bases outside the gene matches: 5. The CDR3 loop spans 14 amino acids.

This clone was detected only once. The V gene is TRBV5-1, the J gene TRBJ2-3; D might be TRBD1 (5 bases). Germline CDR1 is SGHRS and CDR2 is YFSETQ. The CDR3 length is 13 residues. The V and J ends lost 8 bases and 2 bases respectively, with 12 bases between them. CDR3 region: CASSTRVTDTQYF. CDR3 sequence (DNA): TGCGCCAGTAGCACCAGGGTCACAGATACGCAGTATTTT.